A selection of T cell receptor beta chains follows, all from one sample in a study of spatial heterogeneity in lung cancer. TCRdb reanalysed the 5' RACE reads using MiXCR and keeps one entry per CDR3 protein. Seen here are some 40,000 distinct CDR3 sequences, 4% to 6% observed once, and the top ten hold 25%. The sample here was PBMCs, taken at surgery. These receptors all come from a female donor with early-stage non-small cell lung cancer. Both conserved end residues are part of each CDR3. The D gene is left open where the match is weak. Some rows mark clone size as missing; the rest say once, few, many or name a class of expanded clone.

V gene: TRBV5-1; clone size: many; J gene: TRBJ1-1; D gene: TRBD1; CDR3 protein: CATSQTGNLVLTEAFF; CDR3 DNA: TGCGCCACTTCCCAGACAGGGAACCTAGTTTTGACTGAAGCTTTCTTT
V gene: TRBV6-1; clone size: many; J gene: TRBJ1-2; D gene: TRBD1; CDR3 protein: CASSERPGQTNYGYTF; CDR3 DNA: TGTGCCAGCAGTGAACGTCCGGGACAGACGAACTATGGCTACACCTTC
V gene: TRBV12-3/TRBV12-4; clone size: many; J gene: TRBJ2-5; D gene: TRBD2; CDR3 protein: CASSFWGSGGGPETQYF; CDR3 DNA: TGTGCCAGCAGTTTTTGGGGAAGCGGGGGAGGTCCAGAGACCCAGTACTTC
V gene: TRBV5-1; clone size: many; J gene: TRBJ1-4; D gene: TRBD1; CDR3 protein: CASSSQGPSTNEKLFF; CDR3 DNA: TGCGCCAGCAGCTCACAGGGGCCCTCAACTAATGAAAAACTGTTTTTT
V gene: TRBV9; clone size: many; J gene: TRBJ2-3; D gene: NA; CDR3 protein: CASSVREPADTQYF; CDR3 DNA: TGTGCCAGCAGCGTAAGGGAGCCAGCAGATACGCAGTATTTT
V gene: TRBV9; clone size: many; J gene: TRBJ2-1; D gene: NA; CDR3 protein: CASSVVHNEQFF; CDR3 DNA: TGTGCCAGCAGCGTAGTTCACAATGAGCAGTTCTTC
V gene: TRBV5-4; clone size: NA; J gene: TRBJ1-1; D gene: NA; CDR3 protein: CASTLGRRAMVAFF; CDR3 DNA: TGTGCCAGCACCTTAGGACGAAGGGCTATGGTAGCTTTCTTT
V gene: TRBV7-6; clone size: NA; J gene: TRBJ2-7; D gene: NA; CDR3 protein: CASSLEVRAYEQYF; CDR3 DNA: TGTGCCAGCAGCTTAGAAGTCAGGGCCTACGAGCAGTACTTC
V gene: TRBV12-3/TRBV12-4; clone size: many; J gene: TRBJ2-3; D gene: NA; CDR3 protein: CASRQTDTQYF; CDR3 DNA: TGTGCCAGCAGACAGACAGATACGCAGTATTTT
V gene: TRBV20-1; clone size: NA; J gene: TRBJ2-5; D gene: NA; CDR3 protein: CSASGDGLKTQYF; CDR3 DNA: TGCAGTGCTAGTGGGGACGGATTAAAGACCCAGTACTTC
V gene: TRBV5-6; clone size: many; J gene: TRBJ2-1; D gene: TRBD1; CDR3 protein: CASSPDRGRPNEQFF; CDR3 DNA: TGTGCCAGCAGCCCGGACAGGGGCCGACCTAATGAGCAGTTCTTC
V gene: TRBV20-1; clone size: many; J gene: TRBJ2-1; D gene: NA; CDR3 protein: CSARDLRGGAVYGEQFF; CDR3 DNA: TGCAGTGCTAGAGATCTGCGAGGGGGGGCGGTTTACGGTGAGCAGTTCTTC
V gene: TRBV5-4; clone size: many; J gene: TRBJ2-3; D gene: NA; CDR3 protein: CASSSPGRGLGTQYF; CDR3 DNA: TGTGCCAGCAGCTCCCCAGGACGGGGGCTGGGTACGCAGTATTTT
V gene: TRBV7-3; clone size: many; J gene: TRBJ1-1; D gene: NA; CDR3 protein: CASSLSRDTEAFF; CDR3 DNA: TGTGCCAGCAGCTTAAGTCGGGACACTGAAGCTTTCTTT
V gene: TRBV21-1; clone size: NA; J gene: TRBJ1-5; D gene: NA; CDR3 protein: CASSQGADQPQHF; CDR3 DNA: TGTGCCAGCAGTCAGGGGGCCGATCAGCCCCAGCATTTT
V gene: TRBV6-5; clone size: NA; J gene: TRBJ2-5; D gene: TRBD2; CDR3 protein: CASSYDGGKTQYF; CDR3 DNA: TGTGCCAGCAGTTACGACGGGGGGAAGACCCAGTACTTC
V gene: TRBV7-2; clone size: many; J gene: TRBJ2-3; D gene: NA; CDR3 protein: CASSLEAGDTQYF; CDR3 DNA: TGTGCCAGCAGCTTAGAAGCTGGGGATACGCAGTATTTT
V gene: TRBV30; clone size: NA; J gene: TRBJ1-6; D gene: NA; CDR3 protein: CAWSRGPNNSPLHF; CDR3 DNA: TGTGCCTGGAGTAGGGGACCGAATAATTCACCCCTCCACTTT
V gene: TRBV10-3; clone size: many; J gene: TRBJ1-2; D gene: TRBD1; CDR3 protein: CAISEILGQGATEIYGYTF; CDR3 DNA: TGTGCCATCAGTGAAATATTGGGACAGGGGGCTACTGAAATATATGGCTACACCTTC